The 10 T cell receptor beta chains below were found in one sample sequenced in a study of memory CD4+ T cells and cytomegalovirus serostatus. Repertoires were generated with immunoSEQ multiplex PCR, while TCRdb's copy carries only in-frame clones and drops some. The sample contains almost 55,000 clones, roughly four fifths of which appear only once. Single viable CD3+CD4+CD8-CD45RO+ cells were sorted as the memory CD4+ T cells. Sequencing input: memory CD4+ T cells from blood. Receptors were obtained from an adult in good health and CMV-seronegative.

The rearrangement links TRBV10-3 to TRBJ2-7; no reliable D call. CDR3 size: 13 residues. Germline values: CDR1 ENHRY, CDR2 SYGVKD. V dropped 8 bases and J dropped 4 bases, with 15 bases sitting between them. CDR3 nucleotides: TGTGCCATCGCTAAGGGTGTAGAGTACGAGCAGTACTTC. It is translated as CAIAKGVEYEQYF.

The genes are TRBV28 and TRBJ1-5, with a possible D match to TRBD1 (5 bases). The V gene lost 3 bases and the J gene lost 0 bases, with 12 bases spanning the gap. The CDR3 covers 16 residues. Germline V gives CDR1 MDHEN, CDR2 SYDVKM. In nucleotides, the CDR3 is TGTGCCAGCAGTTTGATGGGGCAATTTAGCAATCAGCCCCAGCATTTT. It is translated as CASSLMGQFSNQPQHF. Combining the CDR3 with reference TRBV28 and TRBJ1-5 gives the whole variable domain DVKVTQSSRYLVKRTGEKVFLECVQDMDHENMFWYRQDPGLGLRLIYFSYDVKMKEKGDIPEGYSVSREKKERFSLILESASTNQTSMYLCASSLMGQFSNQPQHFGDGTRLSIL.

The genes are TRBV5-1 and TRBJ2-5; TRBD2 aligns across 8 bases. The trim removed 1 base at V and 3 bases at J, leaving 5 bases unmatched. Germline assignment: CDR1 SGHRS and CDR2 YFSETQ. This CDR3 region has 15 residues. This chain's CDR3 is CASSLYGGAKETQYF. CDR3 nucleotide sequence: TGCGCCAGCAGCTTGTACGGGGGGGCCAAAGAGACCCAGTACTTC.

The gene calls are TRBV10-3 and TRBJ2-5, with a possible D match to TRBD2 (5 bases). The CDR3 consists of 14 residues. CDR1 ENHRY and CDR2 SYGVKD come from the germline V gene. The V gene lost 2 bases and the J gene lost 5 bases, with 12 bases spanning the gap. As DNA, the CDR3 is TGTGCCATCAGTGAGGAAGCTAGCTATGAGACCCAGTACTTC. Translation gives CAISEEASYETQYF.

The chain links TRBV5-1 to TRBJ2-5; the D gene is possibly TRBD2 (6 bases). The CDR3 is 14 residues long. V lost 2 bases to trimming and J lost 5 bases, with 13 bases between them. CDR1 and CDR2 from the germline V gene are SGHRS and YFSETQ. The CDR3, as DNA: TGCGCCAGCAGCTTTAGCGGACTGGGGGAGACCCAGTACTTC. It translates to CASSFSGLGETQYF.

As regards this clone: One junction end disagrees with the germline gene, perhaps due to a read error. The genes are TRBV7-2 and TRBJ2-1; D is ambiguous. Germline V gives CDR1 SGHTA, CDR2 FQGNSA. There are 12 residues in the CDR3. The CDR3 DNA follows: TGTGCCAGCAGCTCCAACCAATATAAAATTGTCTTC. It specifies CASSSNQYKIVF.

The V call is TRBV7-9, the J call TRBJ1-5, with D unclear. The CDR3 runs 14 residues. CDR1 is SEHNR and CDR2 is FQNEAQ in the germline V gene (reference sequence). V was clipped by 3 bases and J by 5 bases, with 11 bases between them. DNA for the CDR3: TGTGCCAGCAGCTTCGGGCAGACCCATCAGCCCCAGCATTTT. It translates to CASSFGQTHQPQHF.

The chain links TRBV9 to TRBJ1-1; 7 nucleotides align to TRBD1. The germline V gene has CDR1 SGDLS and CDR2 YYNGEE. The CDR3 is 14 residues long. The junction had 6 bases not matched to a gene; V was cut back by 4 bases and J by 3 bases. In DNA form, the CDR3 reads TGTGCCAGCAGCTTTTACGACAGGGACACTGAAGCTTTCTTT. Amino acid sequence: CASSFYDRDTEAFF.

This sequence joins TRBV7-2 and TRBJ1-1; no firm D call. This CDR3 region has 15 residues. V was trimmed by 5 bases and J by 3 bases, leaving 16 bases between them. Germline assignment: CDR1 SGHTA and CDR2 FQGNSA. CDR3 sequence (DNA): TGTGCCAGCAGCCCACGACCCCTAAGGGACACTGAAGCTTTCTTT. Residues: CASSPRPLRDTEAFF.

The chain is built from TRBV2 and TRBJ1-1; no clear D. Germline V gene sequence: CDR1 SNHLY, CDR2 FYNNEI. V lost 6 bases and J 1 base, leaving 12 bases between the germline ends. CDR3 size: 14 residues. Here the CDR3 DNA reads TGTGCCAGCAGGAGGCAGAAACAGAACACTGAAGCTTTCTTT. Its translation: CASRRQKQNTEAFF.